Each of the 19 T cell receptor beta chains below was sequenced from the same sample in a study of cytomegalovirus exposure and HLA in healthy donors. Researchers ran the PCR with 60 Vbeta and 13 Jbeta primers. Some clones are missing from TCRdb's copy, which holds only in-frame ones; the method was immunoSEQ multiplex PCR. This sample has approximately 180,000 clones, with roughly three quarters found just once. Sequencing was carried out using PBMCs. Receptors were obtained from a woman aged 45 to 65 in good health and CMV-seropositive.

This clone occurred once. The J gene is TRBJ2-3, the V gene TRBV4-1, with D possibly TRBD2 on 5 matching bases. This CDR3 contains 15 residues. Between the trimmed V and J ends, which lost 4 bases and 2 bases, there was a span of 13 bases. The germline gives CDR1 MGHRA, CDR2 YSYEKL. The CDR3 DNA reads as TGCGCCAGCAGCCCCCACGGACTTACCACAGATACGCAGTATTTT. It is translated as CASSPHGLTTDTQYF.

V gene TRBV7-6 combines with J gene TRBJ2-1, with 7 bases lining up with TRBD2. Germline values: CDR1 SGHVS, CDR2 FNYEAQ. The CDR3 is made up of 14 amino acids. With V trimmed by 1 base and J by 9 bases, 6 bases remained unmatched. The CDR3 reads CASSLGSGVSEQFF. In DNA form, the CDR3 reads TGTGCCAGCAGCTTAGGGAGCGGGGTTAGTGAGCAGTTCTTC.

Here the CDR3 DNA reads TGTGCCAGCAGCCCCTACAGGGGCACCGGGGAGCTGTTTTTT. Translated, it gives CASSPYRGTGELFF. V gene TRBV5-8 combines with J gene TRBJ2-2; 7 nucleotides line up with TRBD1. CDR1 is SGHTS, CDR2 YDEGEE, per germline. V was pared by 4 bases and J by 4 bases, with 4 bases of the junction left unmatched. The length of the CDR3 is 14 residues. The full variable domain, with the rest looked up from reference TRBV5-8 and TRBJ2-2, is EAGVTQSPTHLIKTRGQQATLRCSPISGHTSVYWYQQALGLGLQFLLWYDEGEERNRGNFPPRFSGRQFPNYSSELNVNALELEDSALYLCASSPYRGTGELFFGEGSRLTVL.

This clone was counted once. The chain carries TRBV10-3 and TRBJ1-4, with D possibly matching TRBD1 (5 bases). V was trimmed by 2 bases and J by 0 bases, leaving 10 bases between them. This CDR3 has 16 residues. CDR1 and CDR2 from the germline V gene are ENHRY and SYGVKD. The DNA for the CDR3 is TGTGCCATCAGTGAGGGGGCAGGACCAACTAATGAAAAACTGTTTTTT. It codes for CAISEGAGPTNEKLFF.

The V and J genes are TRBV7-3 and TRBJ2-3; 13 bases match TRBD2. The germline V gene encodes CDR1 SGHTA and CDR2 FQGTGA. The length of the CDR3 is 17 residues. J was trimmed by 2 bases and V by 1 base; bases with no gene match: 3. This chain's CDR3 is CASSLRTSGGVTDTQYF. Here the CDR3 DNA reads TGTGCCAGCAGCTTAAGAACTAGCGGGGGGGTCACAGATACGCAGTATTTT.

A remark on this clone: Within the sample, other DNA sequences also encode this same CDR3. CDR3 DNA: TGCGCCAGCAGCTTGGCCGGGGAGACCCAGTACTTC. Translating it yields CASSLAGETQYF. J is TRBJ2-5 and V is TRBV5-1, with D unresolved. The CDR3 loop spans 12 amino acids. Trimming cost V 0 bases and J 5 bases, with 5 bases left between them. CDR1 and CDR2 from the germline V gene are SGHRS and YFSETQ.

V and J are TRBV27 and TRBJ2-5, with unresolved D. This CDR3 comprises 14 residues. V was clipped by 4 bases and J by 2 bases, with 11 bases between them. CDR1 is MNHEY and CDR2 is SMNVEV in the germline V gene (reference sequence). The CDR3 bases are TGTGCCAGCAGTTCCCTCTTCGAGCAAGAGACCCAGTACTTC. Protein product: CASSSLFEQETQYF.

This clone turned up a few times. The chain carries TRBV30 and TRBJ2-7; D uncertain. V lost 3 bases, J lost 0 bases, and 3 bases lay in between. The CDR3 is 11 residues long. Looked up from germline, CDR1 is GTSNPN and CDR2 is SVGIG (reference sequence). CDR3 coding DNA: TGTGCCTGGAGGCGCTCCTACGAGCAGTACTTC. Translated: CAWRRSYEQYF.

This chain links TRBV4-2 with TRBJ1-1; tentative D call: TRBD1 (5 bases). The CDR3 is made up of 15 amino acids. V lost 1 base and J lost 7, with 16 bases in between. Germline assignment: CDR1 LGHNA and CDR2 YNFKEQ. This CDR3 is CASSQGGFRRGEAFF. The CDR3 nucleotides read TGTGCCAGCAGCCAAGGGGGGTTCAGGAGGGGTGAAGCTTTCTTT.

This clone was counted a few times. The rearrangement joins TRBV5-5 to TRBJ2-1; TRBD2 aligns across 7 bases. V lost 4 bases and J lost 6; bases outside the gene matches: 10. Germline assignment: CDR1 SGHKS and CDR2 YYEKEE (reference sequence). This CDR3 contains 15 residues. Written as DNA, the CDR3 is TGTGCCAGCAGCCCCGGGACTAAGGGTCCCAATGAGCAGTTCTTC. Protein sequence: CASSPGTKGPNEQFF.

The chain uses TRBV10-3 and TRBJ2-7; 8 positions agree with TRBD1. This CDR3 contains 13 residues. With V trimmed by 10 bases and J by 4 bases, 9 bases remained unmatched. CDR1 is ENHRY and CDR2 is SYGVKD in the germline V gene. This CDR3 is CATQDRARYEQYF. CDR3 bases: TGTGCCACCCAGGACAGGGCGCGGTACGAGCAGTACTTC.

The chain is built from TRBV4-1 and TRBJ2-1; no definite D call. V lost 5 bases and J 3 bases, leaving 11 bases between the germline ends. The CDR3 sequence is 14 residues long. Germline lookup yields CDR1 MGHRA and CDR2 YSYEKL. CDR3 in amino acids: CASSATSIYNEQFF. CDR3 bases: TGCGCCAGCAGCGCCACATCCATCTACAATGAGCAGTTCTTC.

J is TRBJ2-7 and V is TRBV27; D unresolved. The CDR3 runs to 16 residues. CDR1 and CDR2 (germline): MNHEY, SMNVEV (reference sequence). V dropped 4 bases and J dropped 2 bases, with 18 bases sitting between them. CDR3 nucleotides: TGTGCCAGCAGTTCCCTCCGGGTTAAAAGGACCTACGAGCAGTACTTC. Translated: CASSSLRVKRTYEQYF.

The chain joins TRBV5-8 to TRBJ1-5; possibly TRBD1 for D (6 bases). Germline V CDR1 and CDR2: SGHTS, YDEGEE. The CDR3 spans 16 residues. V lost 4 bases and J 0 bases, leaving 14 bases between the germline ends. In nucleotides, the CDR3 is TGTGCCAGCAGCCCATGGGGGCCCGATAGCAATCAGCCCCAGCATTTT. Its translation: CASSPWGPDSNQPQHF.

The chain combines TRBV4-1 with TRBJ1-6, with a weak D call TRBD1 (6 bases). Trimming took off 1 base at V and 4 bases at J, with 8 bases between the two ends. The CDR3 runs 15 residues. CDR1 MGHRA and CDR2 YSYEKL come from the germline V gene. CDR3 nucleotide sequence: TGCGCCAGCAGCCAAGCCGGACAGTATAATTCACCCCTCCACTTT. Translation: CASSQAGQYNSPLHF.

The chain combines TRBV13 with TRBJ2-2; D gene uncertain. The length of the CDR3 is 15 residues. V was pared by 5 bases and J by 1 base, with 11 bases between. Germline V gives CDR1 PRHDT, CDR2 FYEKMQ (reference sequence). CDR3 protein: CASSAELLNTGELFF. In DNA form, the CDR3 reads TGTGCCAGCAGCGCTGAGCTCCTGAACACCGGGGAGCTGTTTTTT.

V is TRBV4-1 and J is TRBJ2-7, with D possibly being TRBD1 (5 bases). CDR3 length: 13 amino acids. CDR1 and CDR2 from the germline V gene are MGHRA and YSYEKL. The germline V and J ends were trimmed by 0 bases and 2 bases, with 5 bases remaining between them. The CDR3 sequence: CASSQEQAYEQYF. CDR3 bases: TGCGCCAGCAGCCAAGAACAGGCCTACGAGCAGTACTTC.

A note on this clone: This sample also contains other DNA sequences that code for the same CDR3. The CDR3 DNA reads as TGTGCCAGCAGCGTAGGAAGAAGGACACCCACAGATACGCAGTATTTT. Protein: CASSVGRRTPTDTQYF. This chain links TRBV9 with TRBJ2-3; D is perhaps TRBD1 (5 bases). The V gene lost 0 bases and the J gene lost 2 bases, with 13 bases spanning the gap. The CDR3 sequence is 16 residues long. Germline V CDR1 and CDR2: SGDLS, YYNGEE. The full variable domain, completed using reference TRBV9 and TRBJ2-3, is DSGVTQTPKHLITATGQRVTLRCSPRSGDLSVYWYQQSLDQGLQFLIQYYNGEERAKGNILERFSAQQFPDLHSELNLSSLELGDSALYFCASSVGRRTPTDTQYFGPGTRLTVL.

The rearrangement uses TRBV5-4 and TRBJ2-2, with D possibly TRBD2 on 6 matching bases. The germline V gene encodes CDR1 SGHNT and CDR2 YYREEE (reference sequence). V gave up 0 bases and J gave up 9 bases, with 18 bases separating them. This CDR3 is built from 16 residues. The CDR3 coding sequence is TGTGCCAGCAGCTTGGGGGCCGGGGGATCCGACCGGGAGCTGTTTTTT. Amino acids: CASSLGAGGSDRELFF.